These T cell receptor beta chains were read from a single sample in a study of blood T cells in healthy people across ages. MiXCR, run by TCRdb on the 5' RACE reads, gives a single entry per CDR3 protein. The sample shows about 750,000 distinct CDR3 sequences, roughly 53% of them seen only once. Source material: blood. The receptors were sampled from a man older than 75 in good health. The CDR3 runs from the conserved cysteine through the conserved F or W. D genes are given only for firm matches.

TRBV3-1,.,TRBJ1-1,CASNHPNGALPEAFF,TGTGCCAGCAACCATCCAAACGGGGCTTTGCCTGAAGCTTTCTTT
TRBV10-2,.,TRBJ2-1,CASSVSTRAAEQFF,TGCGCCAGCAGTGTATCTACTAGGGCTGCGGAGCAGTTCTTC
TRBV7-6,.,TRBJ2-2,CASSWGDTGELFF,TGTGCCAGCAGCTGGGGAGACACCGGGGAGCTGTTTTTT
TRBV20-1,.,TRBJ2-7,CSATGSGYEQYF,TGCAGTGCTACAGGGTCCGGCTACGAGCAGTACTTC
TRBV20-1,.,TRBJ1-4,CSALPGRRTNEKLFF,TGCAGTGCTTTGCCGGGACGGCGTACTAATGAAAAACTGTTTTTT
TRBV7-3,.,TRBJ2-6,CASSPVRPGANVLTF,TGTGCCAGCAGCCCGGTCCGCCCTGGGGCCAACGTCCTGACTTTC
TRBV6-1,.,TRBJ1-1,CASSVGGSLTEAFF,TGTGCCAGCAGTGTAGGCGGATCACTCACTGAAGCTTTCTTT
TRBV12-3/TRBV12-4,.,TRBJ1-4,CASTRSGSTNEKLFF,TGTGCCAGCACCCGGTCAGGCTCAACTAATGAAAAACTGTTTTTT
TRBV6-1,.,TRBJ1-2,CASSKTVINGYTF,TGTGCCAGCAGTAAGACAGTGATTAATGGCTACACCTTC
TRBV11-2,TRBD2,TRBJ2-7,CASSLIPSGGKYF,TGTGCCAGCAGCTTAATCCCTAGCGGGGGCAAGTACTTC